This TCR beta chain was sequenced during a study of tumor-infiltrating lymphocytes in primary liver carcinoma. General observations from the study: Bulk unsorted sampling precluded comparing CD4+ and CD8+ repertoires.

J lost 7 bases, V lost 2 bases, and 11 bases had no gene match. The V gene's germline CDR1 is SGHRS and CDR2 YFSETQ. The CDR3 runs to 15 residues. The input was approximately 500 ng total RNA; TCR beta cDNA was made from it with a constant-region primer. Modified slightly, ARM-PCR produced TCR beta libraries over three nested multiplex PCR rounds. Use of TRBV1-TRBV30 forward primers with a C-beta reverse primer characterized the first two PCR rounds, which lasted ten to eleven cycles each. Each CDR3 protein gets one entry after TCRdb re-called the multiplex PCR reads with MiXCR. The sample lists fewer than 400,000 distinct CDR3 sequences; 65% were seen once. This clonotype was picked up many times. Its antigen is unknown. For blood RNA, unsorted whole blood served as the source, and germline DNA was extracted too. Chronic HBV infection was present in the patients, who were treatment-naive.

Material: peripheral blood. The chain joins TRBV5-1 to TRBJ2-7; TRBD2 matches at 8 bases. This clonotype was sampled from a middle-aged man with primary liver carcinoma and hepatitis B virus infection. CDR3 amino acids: CASSFLPAGVGEQYF. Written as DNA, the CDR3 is TGCGCCAGCAGCTTCCTTCCAGCGGGAGTTGGGGAGCAGTACTTC.